The 20 T cell receptor beta chains in this list originate from one sample, sequenced in a study of blood T cells in healthy people across ages. Combining a sample-barcoded 5' primer with a J-beta primer mix, a second PCR ran for 7 to 11 cycles. In TCRdb, the 5' RACE reads were re-called with MiXCR into one record per CDR3 protein. Of around 800,000 distinct CDR3 sequences in the sample, more than 40% were seen once. Material: blood. The receptors derive from a man aged 60-69 years in good health.

V gene TRBV12-3 or TRBV12-4 combines with J gene TRBJ1-3; D ambiguous. The length of the CDR3 is 12 residues. V shed 3 bases and J shed 4 bases, with 4 bases lying between them. CDR3 DNA: TGTGCCAGCAGTTTTCTGGGAAACACCATATATTTT. This sequence encodes CASSFLGNTIYF.

This chain joins TRBV4-3 and TRBJ2-7, with D perhaps matching TRBD2 (6 bases). The DNA end is a closer match to TRBJ2-5, so the J assignment may be wrong. The CDR3 covers 13 residues. Per the germline V gene, CDR1 is LGHNA and CDR2 is YSLEER. The CDR3 loop is CASSQEYGGTQYF. The CDR3 coding sequence is TGCGCCAGCAGCCAAGAATACGGGGGGACCCAGTACTTC.

The V gene is TRBV6-6, the J gene TRBJ2-3; D gene uncertain. CDR3 size: 14 residues. The germline V gene encodes CDR1 MNHNY and CDR2 SVGAGI (reference sequence). V lost 8 bases and J 0 bases, leaving 12 bases between the germline ends. CDR3 amino acids: CASRQTTSTDTQYF. The CDR3 DNA reads as TGTGCCAGCCGGCAGACGACTAGCACAGATACGCAGTATTTT.

This clonotype was recorded a few times. The chain carries TRBV2 and TRBJ2-1; D possibly corresponds to TRBD2 (6 bases). The CDR3 covers 15 residues. Deletions cut 4 bases from V and 2 bases from J, with 12 bases between. CDR1 is SNHLY and CDR2 is FYNNEI in the germline V gene. The CDR3 spells CASSVASDPYNEQFF. CDR3 sequence (DNA): TGTGCCAGCAGTGTGGCTAGCGACCCCTACAATGAGCAGTTCTTC.

V gene TRBV27 combines with J gene TRBJ1-1; possible D gene TRBD1, 6 bases. The germline V gene encodes CDR1 MNHEY and CDR2 SMNVEV (reference sequence). The CDR3 sequence is 15 residues long. Trimming removed 7 bases at V and 4 bases at J, with 19 bases between. The CDR3 is CASTPWGAGSTEAFF. The CDR3 DNA sequence: TGTGCCAGCACCCCATGGGGGGCAGGAAGCACTGAAGCTTTCTTT.

This clonotype turned up a few times. This sequence joins TRBV7-8 and TRBJ2-3; D not resolved. This CDR3 region has 13 residues. Trimming removed 1 base at V and 5 bases at J, with 7 bases between. Looked up from germline, CDR1 is SGHVS and CDR2 is FQNEAQ. The CDR3 nucleotides read TGTGCCAGCAGCTTAGGGTCGCAAGATACGCAGTATTTT. Translation gives CASSLGSQDTQYF. Full variable domain (missing parts from reference TRBV7-8 and TRBJ2-3): GAGVSQSPRYKVAKRGQDVALRCDPISGHVSLFWYQQALGQGPEFLTYFQNEAQLDKSGLPSDRFFAERPEGSVSTLKIQRTQQEDSAVYLCASSLGSQDTQYFGPGTRLTVL.

In this sample, this clonotype turned up a few times. The V and J genes are TRBV14 and TRBJ2-3, with 10 nucleotides matching TRBD2. The CDR3 runs to 16 residues. With 4 bases clipped from V and 2 bases from J, the junction kept 6 bases outside the gene matches. Per the germline V gene, CDR1 is SGHDN and CDR2 is FVKESK. CDR3 nucleotide sequence: TGTGCCAGCAGCCGGCGGACTAGCGGCAACACAGATACGCAGTATTTT. As protein: CASSRRTSGNTDTQYF.

This clonotype was recorded a few times. The gene calls are TRBV11-2 and TRBJ2-5, with a tentative D call TRBD2 (6 bases). Trimming took 2 bases from V and 5 from J, leaving 18 bases between them. Looked up from germline, CDR1 is SGHAT and CDR2 is FQNNGV. This CDR3 has 16 amino acids. The chain's CDR3 is CASSLYLGSGGETQYF. CDR3 sequence (DNA): TGTGCCAGCAGCTTATATTTAGGGTCCGGAGGGGAGACCCAGTACTTC.

This clonotype was seen a handful of times. The chain carries TRBV6-1 and TRBJ1-4; D remains unclear. Germline-derived CDR1 and CDR2 are MNHNS and SASEGT. This CDR3 is 13 amino acids long. V lost 4 bases, J lost 4 bases, and 7 bases lay in between. In nucleotides, the CDR3 is TGTGCCAGCAGTGGGCAGAATAATGAAAAACTGTTTTTT. It yields the protein CASSGQNNEKLFF.

This clonotype was picked up a small number of times. This chain links TRBV15 with TRBJ2-5; no clear D. This CDR3 spans 14 amino acids. Germline loops: CDR1 LNHNV, CDR2 YYDKDF (reference sequence). With 1 base removed from V and 0 bases from J, the gap between germline ends came to 6 bases. The CDR3 sequence is CATSRVGNQETQYF. The CDR3 coding sequence is TGTGCCACCAGCAGAGTGGGAAACCAAGAGACCCAGTACTTC.

The gene calls are TRBV7-2 and TRBJ2-7, with D perhaps TRBD2 (5 bases). CDR1 is SGHTA, CDR2 FQGNSA, per germline. There are 13 residues in the CDR3. Deletions cut 5 bases from V and 5 bases from J, with 13 bases between. This chain's CDR3 is CASSLEGMNEQYF. DNA for the CDR3: TGTGCCAGCAGCCTCGAGGGCATGAACGAGCAGTACTTC.

The rearrangement links TRBV12-5 to TRBJ1-6; D may be TRBD1 (5 bases). Trimming left V 2 bases short and J 0 bases short, with 14 bases between. This CDR3 contains 18 residues. The germline V gene encodes CDR1 LGHNT and CDR2 FRNRAP. The CDR3 is CASGLQPSGSSYNSPLHF. The DNA for the CDR3 is TGTGCTAGTGGTTTGCAACCCTCAGGGAGCTCCTATAATTCACCCCTCCACTTT.

The chain recombines TRBV6-5 with TRBJ2-5; TRBD2 agrees at 7 bases. The DNA end favors TRBJ2-7, so the J call may be wrong. Germline CDR1 MNHEY, CDR2 SVGAGI. The CDR3 totals 16 residues. For the CDR3, the DNA is TGTGCCAGCAGCCCCAGAAAAAGCGGGGCCCCTTACGAGCAGTACTTC. It specifies CASSPRKSGAPYEQYF.

A note on this clonotype: The germline gene is not matched at one end of the junction; a read error may be the cause. This rearrangement joins TRBV27 to TRBJ2-5; unclear D gene. CDR3 length: 13 residues. CDR1 is MNHEY and CDR2 is SMNVEV in the germline V gene (reference sequence). Here the CDR3 reads CVSSTTHQETQYF. CDR3 sequence (DNA): TGTGTCAGCAGTACGACACACCAAGAGACCCAGTACTTC.

Turning to this clonotype: Relative to the germline gene, one junction end is altered; a read error may explain this. This chain uses TRBV2 with TRBJ1-2; D unclear. In germline, CDR1 is SNHLY, CDR2 FYNNEI. There are 13 residues in the CDR3. CDR3 region: CASSEGPVYGYTF. Here the CDR3 DNA reads TGTGCCAGCAGCGAAGGCCCAGTCTATGGCTACACCTTC. Based on the CDR3 plus reference TRBV2 and TRBJ1-2, the full variable domain is EPEVTQTPSHQVTQMGQEVILRCVPISNHLYFYWYRQILGQKVEFLVSFYNNEISEKSEIFDDQFSVERPDGSNFTLKIRSTKLEDSAMYFCASSEGPVYGYTFGSGTRLTVV.

The rearrangement joins TRBV10-3 to TRBJ2-3, with D maybe TRBD1 (6 bases). Germline V gene sequence: CDR1 ENHRY, CDR2 SYGVKD. The CDR3 consists of 12 residues. Trimming cost V 6 bases and J 6 bases, with 10 bases left between them. This CDR3 is CAIRQTGDTQYF. In DNA, the CDR3 is TGTGCCATCAGACAAACAGGGGATACGCAGTATTTT.

This clonotype was counted a few times. This chain joins TRBV7-2 and TRBJ1-5; TRBD1 might be the D (5 bases). The CDR3 sequence is 15 residues long. CDR1 and CDR2 (germline): SGHTA, FQGNSA. V was cut by 1 base and J by 7 bases, with 14 bases left in between. The CDR3 here is CASSLGGPTHQPQHF. The CDR3 DNA follows: TGTGCCAGCAGCTTAGGGGGCCCGACCCACCAGCCCCAGCATTTT. Based on the CDR3 plus reference TRBV7-2 and TRBJ1-5, the full variable domain is GAGVSQSPSNKVTEKGKDVELRCDPISGHTALYWYRQSLGQGLEFLIYFQGNSAPDKSGLPSDRFSAERTGGSVSTLTIQRTQQEDSAVYLCASSLGGPTHQPQHFGDGTRLSIL.

The chain uses TRBV6-6 and TRBJ2-3; D is uncertain. This CDR3 contains 15 residues. With 7 bases removed from V and 2 bases from J, the gap between germline ends came to 16 bases. Germline CDR1 and CDR2: MNHNY and SVGAGI (reference sequence). CDR3 DNA: TGTGCCAGCAAAGATCCTCGACGTTCCACAGATACGCAGTATTTT. It yields the protein CASKDPRRSTDTQYF.

The V gene is TRBV20-1, the J gene TRBJ2-3; D assignment may be TRBD1 or TRBD2 (6 bases each). This CDR3 has 15 amino acids. V lost 0 bases, J lost 4 bases, and 14 bases lay in between. Germline V gene lookup returns CDR1 DFQATT and CDR2 SNEGSKA (reference sequence). CDR3 nucleotides: TGCAGTGCTAGAGACGAGGGGGGCCCTGCAGATACGCAGTATTTT. Encoded protein: CSARDEGGPADTQYF.

Comments on this clonotype: This could be a read error, since a much larger clone is one nucleotide away. The V call is TRBV7-9, the J call TRBJ1-1, with D uncertain. The germline CDR1 and CDR2 sequences are SEHNR and FQNEAQ (reference sequence). The CDR3 is 10 residues long. Trimming cost V 3 bases and J 6 bases, with 2 bases left between them. The CDR3 bases are TGTGCCAGCAGCTTTGCTGAAGCTTTCTTT. It specifies CASSFAEAFF.